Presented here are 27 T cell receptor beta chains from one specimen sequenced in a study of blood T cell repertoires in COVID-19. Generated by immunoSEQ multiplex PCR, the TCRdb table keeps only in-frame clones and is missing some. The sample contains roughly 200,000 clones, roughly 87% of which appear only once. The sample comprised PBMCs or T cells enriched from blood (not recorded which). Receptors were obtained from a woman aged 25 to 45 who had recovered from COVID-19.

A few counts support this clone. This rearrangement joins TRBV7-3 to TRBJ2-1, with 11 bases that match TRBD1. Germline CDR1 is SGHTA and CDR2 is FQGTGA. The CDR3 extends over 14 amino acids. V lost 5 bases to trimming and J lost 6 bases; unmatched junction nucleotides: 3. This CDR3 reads CASSRDRGGNEQFF. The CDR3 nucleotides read TGTGCCAGCAGCCGGGACAGGGGGGGCAATGAGCAGTTCTTC.

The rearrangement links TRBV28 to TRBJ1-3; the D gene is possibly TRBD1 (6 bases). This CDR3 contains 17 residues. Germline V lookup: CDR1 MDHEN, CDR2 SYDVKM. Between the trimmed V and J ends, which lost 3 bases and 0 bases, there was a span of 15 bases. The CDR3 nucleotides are TGTGCCAGCAGTTTCCCGACAGGCGTCGTCTCTGGAAACACCATATATTTT. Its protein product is CASSFPTGVVSGNTIYF.

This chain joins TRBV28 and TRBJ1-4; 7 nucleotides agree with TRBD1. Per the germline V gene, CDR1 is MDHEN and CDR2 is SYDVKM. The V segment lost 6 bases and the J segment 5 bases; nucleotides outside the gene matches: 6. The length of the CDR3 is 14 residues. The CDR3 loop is CASRATGQNEKLFF. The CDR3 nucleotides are TGTGCCAGCAGGGCGACAGGGCAGAATGAAAAACTGTTTTTT.

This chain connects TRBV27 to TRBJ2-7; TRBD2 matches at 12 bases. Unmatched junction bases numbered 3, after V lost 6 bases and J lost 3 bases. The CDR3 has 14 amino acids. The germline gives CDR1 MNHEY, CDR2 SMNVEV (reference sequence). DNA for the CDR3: TGTGCCAGCAGGCTAGCGGGAGGGGGCTACGAGCAGTACTTC. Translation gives CASRLAGGGYEQYF.

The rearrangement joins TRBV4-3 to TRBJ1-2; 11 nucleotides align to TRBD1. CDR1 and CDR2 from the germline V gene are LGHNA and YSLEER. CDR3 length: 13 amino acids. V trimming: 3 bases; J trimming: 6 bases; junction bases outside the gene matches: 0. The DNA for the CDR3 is TGCGCCAGCAGCCAGGACAGGGGGCATGGCTACACCTTC. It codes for CASSQDRGHGYTF.

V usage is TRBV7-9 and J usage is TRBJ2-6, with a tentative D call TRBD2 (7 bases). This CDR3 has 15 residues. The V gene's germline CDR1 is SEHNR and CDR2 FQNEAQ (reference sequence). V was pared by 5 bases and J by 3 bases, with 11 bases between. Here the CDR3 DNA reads TGTGCCAGCAGCCAGGGGAGGGTTGGGGCCAACGTCCTGACTTTC. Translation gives CASSQGRVGANVLTF.

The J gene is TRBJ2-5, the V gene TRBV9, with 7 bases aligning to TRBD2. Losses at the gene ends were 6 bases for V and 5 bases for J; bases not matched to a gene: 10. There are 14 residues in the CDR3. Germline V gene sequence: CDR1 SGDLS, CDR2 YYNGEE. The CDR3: CASTQLAREETQYF. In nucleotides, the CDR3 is TGTGCCAGCACCCAACTAGCGAGAGAGGAGACCCAGTACTTC.

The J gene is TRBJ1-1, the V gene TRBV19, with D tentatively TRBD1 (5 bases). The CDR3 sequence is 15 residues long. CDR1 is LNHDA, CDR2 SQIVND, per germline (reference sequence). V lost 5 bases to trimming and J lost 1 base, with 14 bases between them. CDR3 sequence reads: CASSVRTSANTEAFF. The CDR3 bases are TGTGCCAGTAGTGTGCGGACATCGGCGAACACTGAAGCTTTCTTT.

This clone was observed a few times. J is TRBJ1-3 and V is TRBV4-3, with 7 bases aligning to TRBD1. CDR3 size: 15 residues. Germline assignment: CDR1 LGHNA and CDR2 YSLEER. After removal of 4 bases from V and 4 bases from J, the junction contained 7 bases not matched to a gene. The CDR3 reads CASSLGDSTGNTIYF. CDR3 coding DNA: TGCGCCAGCAGCCTGGGGGACAGTACGGGAAACACCATATATTTT.

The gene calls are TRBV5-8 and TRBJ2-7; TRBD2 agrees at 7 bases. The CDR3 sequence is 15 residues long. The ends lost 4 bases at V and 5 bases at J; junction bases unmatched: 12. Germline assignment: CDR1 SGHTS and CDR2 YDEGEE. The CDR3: CASSRLRDAGDEQYF. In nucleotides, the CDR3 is TGTGCCAGCAGCCGCCTAAGAGATGCGGGGGACGAGCAGTACTTC.

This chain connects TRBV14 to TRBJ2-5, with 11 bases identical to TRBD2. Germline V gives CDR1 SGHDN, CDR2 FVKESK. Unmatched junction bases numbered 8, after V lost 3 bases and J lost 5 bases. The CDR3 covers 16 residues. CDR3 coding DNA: TGTGCCAGCAGCCACCCCGGACTAGCGGGTGACGAGACCCAGTACTTC. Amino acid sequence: CASSHPGLAGDETQYF.

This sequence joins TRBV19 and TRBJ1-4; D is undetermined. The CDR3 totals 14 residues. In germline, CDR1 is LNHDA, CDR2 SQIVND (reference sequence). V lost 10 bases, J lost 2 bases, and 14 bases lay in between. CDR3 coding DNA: TGTGCCACTTTAGGAGGGAACACTAATGAAAAACTGTTTTTT. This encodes CATLGGNTNEKLFF.

The CDR3 is CASSLVGGGVGETQYF. CDR3 bases: TGTGCCAGCAGCTTAGTCGGGGGAGGTGTGGGAGAGACCCAGTACTTC. The rearrangement links TRBV7-2 to TRBJ2-5; D may be TRBD2 (6 bases). The CDR3 is made up of 16 amino acids. The V gene lost 1 base and the J gene lost 4 bases, with 16 bases spanning the gap. Germline assignment: CDR1 SGHTA and CDR2 FQGNSA.

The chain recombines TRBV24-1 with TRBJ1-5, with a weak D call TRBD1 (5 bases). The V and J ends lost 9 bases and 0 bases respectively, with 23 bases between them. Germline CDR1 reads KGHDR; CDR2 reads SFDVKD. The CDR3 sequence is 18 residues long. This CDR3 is CATLQRQGRFYSNQPQHF. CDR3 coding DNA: TGTGCCACCCTCCAAAGGCAGGGAAGGTTTTATAGCAATCAGCCCCAGCATTTT.

The CDR3 sequence is CASSLAPEGNTEAFF. The CDR3 nucleotides read TGTGCCAGCAGCTTGGCCCCGGAGGGGAACACTGAAGCTTTCTTT. The genes are TRBV5-5 and TRBJ1-1; D gene ambiguous. The V end was cut by 0 bases, the J end by 1 base, with 10 bases between. The germline V gene encodes CDR1 SGHKS and CDR2 YYEKEE (reference sequence). This CDR3 contains 15 residues. Complete variable domain (other parts from reference TRBV5-5 and TRBJ1-1): DAGVTQSPTHLIKTRGQQVTLRCSPISGHKSVSWYQQVLGQGPQFIFQYYEKEERGRGNFPDRFSARQFPNYSSELNVNALLLGDSALYLCASSLAPEGNTEAFFGQGTRLTVV.

The CDR3 is CASSWGTSGPYEQYF. The DNA for the CDR3 is TGTGCCAGCAGCTGGGGGACTAGCGGACCCTACGAGCAGTACTTC. The chain employs TRBV5-6 and TRBJ2-7; TRBD2 aligns across 11 bases. The germline V gene has CDR1 SGHDT and CDR2 YYEEEE. Trimming at V came to 3 bases and at J to 2 bases, leaving 4 bases not matched to a gene. The CDR3 totals 15 residues.

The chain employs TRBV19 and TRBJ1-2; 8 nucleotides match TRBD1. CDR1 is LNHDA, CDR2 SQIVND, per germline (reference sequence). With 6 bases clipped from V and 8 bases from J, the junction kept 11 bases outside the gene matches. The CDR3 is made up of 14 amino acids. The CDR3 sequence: CASRDGQGGKGYTF. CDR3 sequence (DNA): TGTGCCAGTAGAGATGGACAGGGAGGAAAGGGCTACACCTTC. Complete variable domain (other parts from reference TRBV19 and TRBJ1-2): DGGITQSPKYLFRKEGQNVTLSCEQNLNHDAMYWYRQDPGQGLRLIYYSQIVNDFQKGDIAEGYSVSREKKESFPLTVTSAQKNPTAFYLCASRDGQGGKGYTFGSGTRLTVV.

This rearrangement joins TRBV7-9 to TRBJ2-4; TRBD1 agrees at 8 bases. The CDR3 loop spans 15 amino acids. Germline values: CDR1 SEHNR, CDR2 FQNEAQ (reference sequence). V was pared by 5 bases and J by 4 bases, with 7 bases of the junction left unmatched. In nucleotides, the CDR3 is TGTGCCAGCAGCCCAGCCAGACAGGGGAAAAACATTCAGTACTTC. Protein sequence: CASSPARQGKNIQYF.

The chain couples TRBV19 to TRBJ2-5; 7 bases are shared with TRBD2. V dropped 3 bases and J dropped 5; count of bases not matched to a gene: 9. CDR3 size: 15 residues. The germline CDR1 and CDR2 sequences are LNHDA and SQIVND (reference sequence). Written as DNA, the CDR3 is TGTGCCAGTAGTATCCCAGGCGGGGGAAGTGAGACCCAGTACTTC. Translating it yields CASSIPGGGSETQYF.

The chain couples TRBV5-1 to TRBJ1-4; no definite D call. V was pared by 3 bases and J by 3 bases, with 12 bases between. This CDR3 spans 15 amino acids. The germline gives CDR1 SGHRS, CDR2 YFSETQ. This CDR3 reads CASSSGGLSNEKLFF. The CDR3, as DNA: TGCGCCAGCAGCTCGGGAGGGCTATCTAATGAAAAACTGTTTTTT.

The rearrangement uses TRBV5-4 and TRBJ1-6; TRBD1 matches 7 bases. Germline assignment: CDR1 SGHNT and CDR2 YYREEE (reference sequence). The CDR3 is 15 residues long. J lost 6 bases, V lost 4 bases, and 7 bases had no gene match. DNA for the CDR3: TGTGCCAGCAGCGCGGGACAGCACCTTAATTCACCCCTCCACTTT. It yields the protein CASSAGQHLNSPLHF.

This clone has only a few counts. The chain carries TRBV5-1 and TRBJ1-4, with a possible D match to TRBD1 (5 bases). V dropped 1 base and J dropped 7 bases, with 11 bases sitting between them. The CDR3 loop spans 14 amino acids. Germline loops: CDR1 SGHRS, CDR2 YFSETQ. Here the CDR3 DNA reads TGCGCCAGCAGCTTGAGACCCCAGGGTGAAAAACTGTTTTTT. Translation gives CASSLRPQGEKLFF.

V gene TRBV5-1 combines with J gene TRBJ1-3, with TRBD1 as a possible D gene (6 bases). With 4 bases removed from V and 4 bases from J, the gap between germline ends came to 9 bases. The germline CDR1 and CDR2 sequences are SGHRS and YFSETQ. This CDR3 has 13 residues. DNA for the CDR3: TGCGCCAGCAGCCTGGACAGAGGAAACACCATATATTTT. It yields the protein CASSLDRGNTIYF.

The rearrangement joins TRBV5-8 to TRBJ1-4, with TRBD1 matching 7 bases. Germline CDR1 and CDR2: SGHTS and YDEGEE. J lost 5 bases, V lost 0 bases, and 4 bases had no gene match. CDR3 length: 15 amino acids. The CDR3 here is CASSLARDRNEKLFF. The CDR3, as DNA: TGTGCCAGCAGCTTGGCTCGGGACAGAAATGAAAAACTGTTTTTT.

The CDR3 coding sequence is TGTGCCTGGGGGTTGGACAGGGGGCTTGGAGATACGCAGTATTTT. Translated, it gives CAWGLDRGLGDTQYF. This chain connects TRBV30 to TRBJ2-3; 11 positions agree with TRBD1. Germline CDR1 GTSNPN, CDR2 SVGIG (reference sequence). The CDR3 extends over 15 amino acids. The junction had 9 bases not matched to a gene; V was cut back by 5 bases and J by 5 bases. Full variable domain (outside the CDR3, taken from reference TRBV30 and TRBJ2-3): SQTIHQWPATLVQPVGSPLSLECTVEGTSNPNLYWYRQAAGRGLQLLFYSVGIGQISSEVPQNLSASRPQDRQFILSSKKLLLSDSGFYLCAWGLDRGLGDTQYFGPGTRLTVL.

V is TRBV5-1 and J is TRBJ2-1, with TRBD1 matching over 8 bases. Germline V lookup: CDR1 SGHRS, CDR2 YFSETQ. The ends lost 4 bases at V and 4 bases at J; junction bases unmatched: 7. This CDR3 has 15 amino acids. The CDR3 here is CASSPWTGRYNEQFF. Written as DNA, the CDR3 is TGCGCCAGCAGCCCCTGGACAGGGCGATACAATGAGCAGTTCTTC.

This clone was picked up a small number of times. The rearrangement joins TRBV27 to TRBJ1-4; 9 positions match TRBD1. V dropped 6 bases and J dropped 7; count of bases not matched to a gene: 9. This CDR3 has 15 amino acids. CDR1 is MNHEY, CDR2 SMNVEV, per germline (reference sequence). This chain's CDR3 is CASRRGGTGIEKLFF. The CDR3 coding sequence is TGTGCCAGCAGGCGAGGGGGGACAGGGATTGAAAAACTGTTTTTT.